One and the same sample provided the 12 T cell receptor beta chains below, sequenced in a study of T cell repertoires in cytomegalovirus infection. TCRdb re-derived calls from the reads in MiXCR, one entry per CDR3 protein. The repertoire holds approximately 500,000 distinct CDR3 sequences, 26% seen once, with around 14% in the top ten. The sample consisted of PBMCs. These TCRs come from a human donor in good health (CMV status not recorded). Some clones in this sample may be carry-over from other donors' samples.

This clonotype was observed a few times. The J gene is TRBJ2-3, the V gene TRBV11-2; D gene unclear. Per the germline V gene, CDR1 is SGHAT and CDR2 is FQNNGV. The CDR3 covers 13 residues. Trimming stripped 0 bases from V and 4 bases from J, with 5 bases between. The CDR3 protein is CASSLDYPDTQYF. The CDR3 coding sequence is TGTGCCAGCAGCTTAGACTACCCAGATACGCAGTATTTT. The full variable domain, rest sourced from reference TRBV11-2 and TRBJ2-3, is EAGVAQSPRYKIIEKRQSVAFWCNPISGHATLYWYQQILGQGPKLLIQFQNNGVVDDSQLPKDRFSAERLKGVDSTLKIQPAKLEDSAVYLCASSLDYPDTQYFGPGTRLTVL.

The sample holds many counts of this clonotype. V and J are TRBV6-4 and TRBJ2-1, with a tentative D call TRBD1 (6 bases). The germline V gene has CDR1 MRHNA and CDR2 SNTAGT. V lost 0 bases and J 4 bases, leaving 10 bases between the germline ends. This CDR3 contains 15 residues. The CDR3 DNA reads as TGTGCCAGCAGTGACTCGGCAGGGGATTACAATGAGCAGTTCTTC. This encodes CASSDSAGDYNEQFF.

This sequence joins TRBV7-2 and TRBJ1-4; D ambiguous. Germline loops: CDR1 SGHTA, CDR2 FQGNSA. Trimming left V 5 bases short and J 8 bases short, with 15 bases between. The CDR3 contains 14 residues. CDR3 sequence: CASSINGRGEKLFF. The DNA for the CDR3 is TGTGCCAGCAGCATAAACGGGCGTGGGGAAAAACTGTTTTTT. Full variable domain (rest looked up from reference TRBV7-2 and TRBJ1-4): GAGVSQSPSNKVTEKGKDVELRCDPISGHTALYWYRQSLGQGLEFLIYFQGNSAPDKSGLPSDRFSAERTGGSVSTLTIQRTQQEDSAVYLCASSINGRGEKLFFGSGTQLSVL.

The rearrangement joins TRBV19 to TRBJ1-4; D gene uncertain. V dropped 3 bases and J dropped 0 bases, with 5 bases sitting between them. Looked up from germline, CDR1 is LNHDA and CDR2 is SQIVND (reference sequence). This CDR3 has 14 amino acids. The CDR3 sequence is CASSIQSTNEKLFF. CDR3 coding DNA: TGTGCCAGTAGTATTCAGTCAACTAATGAAAAACTGTTTTTT.

At least ten counts were recorded for this clonotype. The chain has TRBV7-3 and TRBJ2-3; 9 nucleotides match TRBD2. This CDR3 region has 15 residues. CDR1 is SGHTA, CDR2 FQGTGA, per germline. After removal of 3 bases from V and 1 base from J, the junction contained 2 bases not matched to a gene. CDR3 residues: CASSFRTSGTDTQYF. The CDR3 DNA follows: TGTGCCAGCAGCTTTCGGACTAGCGGCACAGATACGCAGTATTTT.

This clonotype was counted a few times. This chain joins TRBV11-2 and TRBJ1-2; a possible D gene is TRBD1 (6 bases). The germline V gene encodes CDR1 SGHAT and CDR2 FQNNGV. V gave up 4 bases and J gave up 2 bases, with 26 bases separating them. The CDR3 length is 19 residues. CDR3 amino acids: CASSYSTWTAKVLNYGYTF. The CDR3 DNA reads TGTGCCAGCAGCTATTCAACCTGGACAGCGAAAGTTCTCAACTATGGCTACACCTTC.

The V gene is TRBV7-2, the J gene TRBJ2-7, with D possibly being TRBD1 or TRBD2 (5 bases each). Deletions cut 1 base from V and 4 bases from J, with 23 bases between. CDR3 size: 18 residues. Germline V gene data show CDR1 as SGHTA and CDR2 as FQGNSA. The CDR3: CASSLVPSGPAELYEQYF. In nucleotides, the CDR3 is TGTGCCAGCAGCTTAGTCCCCTCGGGGCCCGCGGAGCTATACGAGCAGTACTTC. Variable domain in full (rest from reference TRBV7-2 and TRBJ2-7): GAGVSQSPSNKVTEKGKDVELRCDPISGHTALYWYRQSLGQGLEFLIYFQGNSAPDKSGLPSDRFSAERTGGSVSTLTIQRTQQEDSAVYLCASSLVPSGPAELYEQYFGPGTRLTVT.

The table lists this clonotype with many counts. The chain recombines TRBV7-2 with TRBJ1-1; maybe TRBD1 (6 bases). This CDR3 is built from 14 residues. Germline V lookup: CDR1 SGHTA, CDR2 FQGNSA. Trimming pared 2 bases from V and 7 bases from J, leaving 14 bases between. CDR3 sequence (DNA): TGTGCCAGCAGCTTAAAGGCGACAGGTAGTGAAGCTTTCTTT. Translation: CASSLKATGSEAFF.

This clonotype was counted between two and nine times. The chain carries TRBV27 and TRBJ2-1; 9 nucleotides line up with TRBD1. The V and J ends lost 8 bases and 8 bases, in that order; junction bases with no gene match: 10. CDR1 and CDR2 (germline): MNHEY, SMNVEV (reference sequence). This CDR3 comprises 14 residues. CDR3 sequence reads: CASVSRDRAYEQFF. The CDR3 DNA is TGTGCCAGCGTTTCCCGGGACAGGGCTTATGAGCAGTTCTTC.

The V and J genes are TRBV4-3 and TRBJ2-7; 8 bases line up with TRBD1. Per the germline V gene, CDR1 is LGHNA and CDR2 is YSLEER. The CDR3 has 20 residues. The CDR3 sequence: CARSQSGDRKISWGSYEQYV. CDR3 sequence (DNA): TGCGCCAGAAGCCAATCGGGGGACAGGAAGATCTCGTGGGGCTCCTACGAGCAGTACGTC.

This clonotype was recorded at least ten times. The chain is built from TRBV11-2 and TRBJ1-1, with D maybe TRBD1 (6 bases). V shed 3 bases and J shed 3 bases, with 11 bases lying between them. CDR3 length: 14 amino acids. The germline V gene has CDR1 SGHAT and CDR2 FQNNGV. CDR3 nucleotides: TGTGCCAGCAGCTTCCGACAGGCTTACACTGAAGCTTTCTTT. Translation: CASSFRQAYTEAFF. Together with reference TRBV11-2 and TRBJ1-1, the CDR3 gives the full variable domain: EAGVAQSPRYKIIEKRQSVAFWCNPISGHATLYWYQQILGQGPKLLIQFQNNGVVDDSQLPKDRFSAERLKGVDSTLKIQPAKLEDSAVYLCASSFRQAYTEAFFGQGTRLTVV.

V gene TRBV30 combines with J gene TRBJ1-1; D possibly corresponds to TRBD1 (6 bases). This CDR3 spans 12 amino acids. Germline CDR1 is GTSNPN and CDR2 is SVGIG (reference sequence). Trimming removed 8 bases at V and 4 bases at J, with 14 bases between. The CDR3 DNA reads TGTGCCCGGGGGCGGGGGGGCACTGAAGCTTTCTTT. Amino acid sequence: CARGRGGTEAFF.